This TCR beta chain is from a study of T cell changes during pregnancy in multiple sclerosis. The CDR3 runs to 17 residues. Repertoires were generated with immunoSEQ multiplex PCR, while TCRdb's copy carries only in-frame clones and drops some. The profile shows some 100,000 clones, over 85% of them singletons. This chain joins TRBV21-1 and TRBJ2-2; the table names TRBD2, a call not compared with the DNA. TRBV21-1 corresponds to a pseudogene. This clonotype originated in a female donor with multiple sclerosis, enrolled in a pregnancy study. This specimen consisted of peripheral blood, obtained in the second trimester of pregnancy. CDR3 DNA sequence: TGTGCCAGCAGCAAAGTCGGCAGGAGGGACTTCACCGGGGAGCTGTTTTTT. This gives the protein CASSKVGRRDFTGELFF.